The 22 T cell receptor beta chains reported below all come from one sample, sequenced in a study of cytomegalovirus exposure and HLA in healthy donors (dated by TCRdb to 2016 to 2017). Receptors were amplified or captured by the immunoSEQ multiplex PCR assay. The multiplex PCR relied on a mix of 60 forward primers for TCR Vbeta segments and 13 reverse primers for TCR Jbeta segments. Drawn from immuneACCESS, this table holds only the in-frame rearrangements with V and J called that TCRdb kept. Clones are partly lost; checked studies trace under half to an unresolved V gene and leave the rest unexplained. The sample table records around 160,000 clones; around 84% of these occur just once. Over 2.5% of the sample lies in the top ten. The specimen sequenced was PBMCs. The origin of the receptors is a man aged 35 to 55 in good health and CMV-seropositive.

This clone was recorded a few times. This chain connects TRBV6-5 to TRBJ2-5; weak D call: TRBD1 (6 bases). Germline CDR1 MNHEY, CDR2 SVGAGI. This CDR3 contains 15 residues. Trimming removed 2 bases from V and 4 bases from J, with 14 bases in between. The CDR3 DNA reads TGTGCCAGCAGTTACGCACAGGGTTCGCGAGAGACCCAGTACTTC. Its protein is CASSYAQGSRETQYF.

The V gene is TRBV18, the J gene TRBJ2-7; 9 nucleotides line up with TRBD1. There are 14 residues in the CDR3. V gave up 5 bases and J gave up 3 bases; unmatched junction bases: 5. Germline V lookup: CDR1 KGHSH, CDR2 LQKENI. The CDR3 reads CASSSGQGLYEQYF. CDR3 nucleotides: TGTGCCAGCTCATCGGGACAGGGACTCTACGAGCAGTACTTC. Combining the CDR3 with reference TRBV18 and TRBJ2-7 gives the whole variable domain NAGVMQNPRHLVRRRGQEARLRCSPMKGHSHVYWYRQLPEEGLKFMVYLQKENIIDESGMPKERFSAEFPKEGPSILRIQQVVRGDSAAYFCASSSGQGLYEQYFGPGTRLTVT.

The rearrangement links TRBV5-6 to TRBJ2-7, with TRBD1 as a possible D gene (6 bases). The CDR3 covers 16 residues. CDR1 is SGHDT and CDR2 is YYEEEE in the germline V gene. V shed 3 bases and J shed 1 base, with 17 bases lying between them. CDR3 in amino acids: CASSYQGGRGSYEQYF. In DNA, the CDR3 is TGTGCCAGCAGCTATCAAGGGGGAAGAGGGTCCTACGAGCAGTACTTC.

The chain has TRBV28 and TRBJ2-3, with TRBD2 matching over 8 bases. Looked up from germline, CDR1 is MDHEN and CDR2 is SYDVKM. Trimming at V came to 3 bases and at J to 3 bases, leaving 8 bases not matched to a gene. This CDR3 region has 16 residues. CDR3 loop: CASSFVRASGTDTQYF. CDR3 sequence (DNA): TGTGCCAGCAGTTTTGTTCGAGCTAGCGGGACAGATACGCAGTATTTT.

The J gene is TRBJ2-2, the V gene TRBV7-3; a possible D gene is TRBD2 (5 bases). Trimming took 4 bases from V and 0 from J, leaving 12 bases between them. The CDR3 runs 16 residues. CDR1 is SGHTA, CDR2 FQGTGA, per germline. The CDR3 region is CASSYGLSANTGELFF. CDR3 DNA: TGTGCCAGCAGCTATGGACTCAGCGCGAACACCGGGGAGCTGTTTTTT. The full variable domain, completed using reference TRBV7-3 and TRBJ2-2, is GAGVSQTPSNKVTEKGKYVELRCDPISGHTALYWYRQSLGQGPEFLIYFQGTGAADDSGLPNDRFFAVRPEGSVSTLKIQRTERGDSAVYLCASSYGLSANTGELFFGEGSRLTVL.

The J gene is TRBJ2-7, the V gene TRBV4-2, with 9 bases that match TRBD2. V shed 3 bases, J shed 0 bases, and the junction held 6 bases outside the gene matches. The CDR3 has 16 amino acids. Germline values: CDR1 LGHNA, CDR2 YNFKEQ. CDR3 loop: CASSQMSGRSSYEQYF. For the CDR3, the DNA is TGTGCCAGCAGCCAGATGAGCGGGAGGAGCTCCTACGAGCAGTACTTC.

CDR3 DNA: TGTGCCAGCAGAAGAAGTGGGGGGTACTATGGCTACACCTTC. It yields the protein CASRRSGGYYGYTF. The chain carries TRBV6-5 and TRBJ1-2, with TRBD1 as a possible D gene (5 bases). CDR3 length equals 14 residues. V lost 6 bases to trimming and J lost 3 bases, with 14 bases between them. Looked up from germline, CDR1 is MNHEY and CDR2 is SVGAGI.

The chain is built from TRBV30 and TRBJ2-7; a possible D gene is TRBD1 (5 bases). Germline V gene data show CDR1 as GTSNPN and CDR2 as SVGIG (reference sequence). The CDR3 loop spans 15 amino acids. The V end was cut by 0 bases, the J end by 9 bases, with 21 bases between. The CDR3 coding sequence is TGTGCCTGGAGTGTCATTGTAGGGGCGTATGAGTCGCAGTACTTC. Protein sequence: CAWSVIVGAYESQYF.

This chain connects TRBV27 to TRBJ2-3, with no clear D. This CDR3 comprises 13 residues. V lost 8 bases to trimming and J lost 3 bases, with 12 bases between them. Germline V lookup: CDR1 MNHEY, CDR2 SMNVEV (reference sequence). The CDR3 nucleotides are TGTGCCAGCGGGCCCATTGGGACAGATACGCAGTATTTT. Residues: CASGPIGTDTQYF.

The genes are TRBV7-9 and TRBJ2-1; 8 nucleotides match TRBD1. CDR3 length equals 15 residues. Looked up from germline, CDR1 is SEHNR and CDR2 is FQNEAQ (reference sequence). With 5 bases clipped from V and 4 bases from J, the junction kept 7 bases outside the gene matches. The CDR3 DNA reads as TGTGCCAGCAGCCAGAGGACAGGGAAGTACAATGAGCAGTTCTTC. It encodes CASSQRTGKYNEQFF.

This clone was seen a handful of times. V gene TRBV5-4 combines with J gene TRBJ2-1, with D maybe TRBD2 (5 bases). CDR3 length: 15 amino acids. Germline assignment: CDR1 SGHNT and CDR2 YYREEE (reference sequence). With 1 base removed from V and 0 bases from J, the gap between germline ends came to 8 bases. CDR3 residues: CASSLSGSSYNEQFF. CDR3 DNA sequence: TGTGCCAGCAGCTTGTCGGGGAGCTCCTACAATGAGCAGTTCTTC.

This clone appeared a single time. The V gene is TRBV29-1, the J gene TRBJ1-5; unclear D gene. With 4 bases removed from V and 4 bases from J, the gap between germline ends came to 8 bases. CDR1 is SQVTM and CDR2 is ANQGSEA in the germline V gene. The CDR3 is made up of 12 amino acids. CDR3 in amino acids: CSVVSGNQPQHF. CDR3 nucleotide sequence: TGCAGCGTTGTAAGCGGAAATCAGCCCCAGCATTTT. Using reference TRBV29-1 and TRBJ1-5 for the parts outside the CDR3, the full variable domain is SAVISQKPSRDICQRGTSLTIQCQVDSQVTMMFWYRQQPGQSLTLIATANQGSEATYESGFVIDKFPISRPNLTFSTLTVSNMSPEDSSIYLCSVVSGNQPQHFGDGTRLSIL.

The J gene is TRBJ2-7, the V gene TRBV4-1; 7 nucleotides match TRBD2. J gave up 4 bases and V 2 bases, and 8 bases lay outside the gene matches. This CDR3 region has 15 residues. Germline V lookup: CDR1 MGHRA, CDR2 YSYEKL. The CDR3 sequence: CASSQTGRLEYEQYF. Here the CDR3 DNA reads TGCGCCAGCAGCCAAACCGGGAGGCTCGAATACGAGCAGTACTTC.

The V call is TRBV19, the J call TRBJ1-2; TRBD1 is a possible D gene (5 bases). The germline CDR1 and CDR2 sequences are LNHDA and SQIVND (reference sequence). V was trimmed by 4 bases and J by 4 bases, leaving 13 bases between them. The CDR3 runs 14 residues. CDR3 region: CASSTQGSGYGYTF. CDR3 sequence (DNA): TGTGCCAGTAGTACTCAGGGATCAGGCTATGGCTACACCTTC.

This clone was counted a few times. The sample holds other DNA sequences that translate to the same CDR3. The rearrangement links TRBV6-6 to TRBJ1-1; weak D call: TRBD1 (5 bases). The CDR3 covers 16 residues. The germline gives CDR1 MNHNY, CDR2 SVGAGI (reference sequence). Trimming removed 6 bases from V and 1 base from J, with 18 bases in between. The CDR3 DNA follows: TGTGCCAGCAGCTTGGGGCCGGGAGAGGGGAACACTGAAGCTTTCTTT. It codes for CASSLGPGEGNTEAFF.

The chain combines TRBV7-6 with TRBJ2-1; 12 nucleotides agree with TRBD2. Germline lookup yields CDR1 SGHVS and CDR2 FNYEAQ. V was pared by 5 bases and J by 6 bases, with 5 bases of the junction left unmatched. There are 15 residues in the CDR3. The CDR3 DNA reads TGTGCCAGCAGCCCGACTAGCGGGAGCGTCAATGAGCAGTTCTTC. Its translation: CASSPTSGSVNEQFF.

To note about this clone: The junction departs from the called germline gene at one end, perhaps through a read error. The chain carries TRBV7-9 and TRBJ1-2; D uncertain. Germline V lookup: CDR1 SEHNR, CDR2 FQNEAQ (reference sequence). The CDR3 is made up of 15 amino acids. The CDR3 sequence: CSSSLVGGQTYGYTF. In DNA, the CDR3 is TGTTCCAGCAGCTTAGTGGGAGGGCAGACCTATGGCTACACCTTC.

The CDR3 spells CASSLGLAGGEETQYF. For the CDR3, the DNA is TGTGCCAGCAGCTTGGGACTAGCGGGAGGGGAAGAGACCCAGTACTTC. V usage is TRBV5-4 and J usage is TRBJ2-5; 14 bases are a match to TRBD2. CDR3 length: 16 amino acids. From germline, CDR1 is SGHNT and CDR2 YYREEE (reference sequence). V was pared by 0 bases and J by 3 bases, with 1 base of the junction left unmatched. The variable domain in full, with the rest retrieved from reference TRBV5-4 and TRBJ2-5, is ETGVTQSPTHLIKTRGQQVTLRCSSQSGHNTVSWYQQALGQGPQFIFQYYREEENGRGNFPPRFSGLQFPNYSSELNVNALELDDSALYLCASSLGLAGGEETQYFGPGTRLLVL.

The chain combines TRBV4-1 with TRBJ1-1; tentatively, D is TRBD1 (5 bases). With 6 bases removed from V and 2 bases from J, the gap between germline ends came to 13 bases. This CDR3 is built from 14 residues. Germline assignment: CDR1 MGHRA and CDR2 YSYEKL. In DNA form, the CDR3 reads TGCGCCAGCAGGGGGCTCCTTCTCAACACTGAAGCTTTCTTT. It specifies CASRGLLLNTEAFF.

The rearrangement links TRBV30 to TRBJ1-6; D remains unclear. Trimming took 1 base from V and 12 from J, leaving 13 bases between them. Per germline, CDR1 GTSNPN and CDR2 SVGIG (reference sequence). The CDR3 totals 13 residues. The DNA of the CDR3 is TGTGCCTGGAGTGGGCCGCTCGGAGGACCCCTCCACTTT. This gives the protein CAWSGPLGGPLHF.

The gene calls are TRBV6-9 and TRBJ2-4; 7 bases line up with TRBD2. Per germline, CDR1 MNHGY and CDR2 SVAAGI. V lost 7 bases to trimming and J lost 8 bases; unmatched junction nucleotides: 20. The CDR3 sequence is 17 residues long. The CDR3 loop reads CASTITLFGGEGDIQYF. CDR3 in DNA: TGTGCCAGCACTATAACCCTCTTTGGGGGGGAAGGGGACATTCAGTACTTC.

The chain links TRBV6-6 to TRBJ2-7; D is undetermined. Per germline, CDR1 MNHNY and CDR2 SVGAGI (reference sequence). V lost 5 bases to trimming and J lost 3 bases, with 17 bases between them. This CDR3 has 15 amino acids. CDR3 nucleotides: TGTGCCAGCAGTCGCTCCGGGTCCCTTTTCTACGAGCAGTACTTC. Translated: CASSRSGSLFYEQYF.